The clone carrying this T cell receptor (beta chain) was observed a handful of times. This specimen belongs to a study of shared T cell receptors in the human thymus. Profiling relied on immunoSEQ multiplex PCR, and the TCRdb table lists in-frame clones only, not all of them. The data contain about 400,000 clones, more than 85% of them singletons. CDR3 size: 13 residues. In germline, CDR1 is MNHEY, CDR2 SMNVEV (reference sequence). The V end lost 4 bases, the J end lost 1 base, and 8 bases lay between the germline ends. The sequence was obtained from a human donor. V and J are TRBV27 and TRBJ2-7, with D uncertain. The specimen was thymocytes. Here the CDR3 DNA reads TGTGCCAGCAGTTCAGGACGGTCCTACGAGCAGTACTTC. It yields the protein CASSSGRSYEQYF.